One and the same sample provided the 27 T cell receptor beta chains below, sequenced in a study of PD-1 blockade in classical Hodgkin lymphoma. Every patient experienced relapse after autologous stem cell transplantation, and brentuximab vedotin exposure varied. CD4+ T cells were purified from thawed PBMCs by magnetic negative selection. Measured with immunoSEQ multiplex PCR; TCRdb has only the in-frame clones, and not every one. This table holds 30,000 to 35,000 clones, approximately 92% found once. Sample: CD4+ T cells from blood, taken at baseline. These receptors were obtained from a human donor with classical Hodgkin lymphoma.

The chain has TRBV30 and TRBJ1-1; the D gene is possibly TRBD1 (6 bases). V lost 4 bases and J 1 base, leaving 13 bases between the germline ends. This CDR3 spans 14 amino acids. Germline CDR1 GTSNPN, CDR2 SVGIG (reference sequence). The CDR3 nucleotides read TGTGCCTGGACGCCGGGACACCCGAACACTGAAGCTTTCTTT. Amino acid sequence: CAWTPGHPNTEAFF. The full variable domain, with the rest looked up from reference TRBV30 and TRBJ1-1, is SQTIHQWPATLVQPVGSPLSLECTVEGTSNPNLYWYRQAAGRGLQLLFYSVGIGQISSEVPQNLSASRPQDRQFILSSKKLLLSDSGFYLCAWTPGHPNTEAFFGQGTRLTVV.

The chain has TRBV4-1 and TRBJ1-3, with unresolved D. V was cut by 6 bases and J by 0 bases, with 6 bases left in between. The germline V gene encodes CDR1 MGHRA and CDR2 YSYEKL. CDR3 length equals 13 residues. In DNA, the CDR3 is TGCGCCAGCAGACAGAGCTCTGGAAACACCATATATTTT. Its translation is CASRQSSGNTIYF.

The chain couples TRBV6-5 to TRBJ1-2; 7 bases map to TRBD1. The CDR3 is made up of 15 amino acids. CDR1 is MNHEY, CDR2 SVGAGI, per germline. Germline trimming cut 6 bases from V and 2 bases from J; bases unmatched to any gene: 9. Here the CDR3 reads CASRSHRGGNYGYTF. The CDR3 bases are TGTGCCAGCAGATCCCACAGGGGAGGGAACTATGGCTACACCTTC.

This clone was seen a few times. The V gene is TRBV27, the J gene TRBJ1-2; TRBD1 matches at 10 bases. CDR3 length: 14 residues. The trim removed 6 bases at V and 7 bases at J, leaving 8 bases unmatched. Germline V CDR1 and CDR2: MNHEY, SMNVEV (reference sequence). The DNA for the CDR3 is TGTGCCAGCAGGGGGTTCGACAGGGGGCTTGGCTACACCTTC. Its translation: CASRGFDRGLGYTF.

V and J are TRBV5-1 and TRBJ2-7; the match to TRBD2 covers 13 bases. The CDR3 is 18 amino acids. Germline-derived CDR1 and CDR2 are SGHRS and YFSETQ. J gave up 4 bases and V 4 bases, and 14 bases lay outside the gene matches. The CDR3 sequence is CASSTGLAGVDPGYEQYF. CDR3 nucleotides: TGCGCCAGCAGCACCGGACTAGCGGGAGTGGATCCGGGGTACGAGCAGTACTTC. The variable domain in full, completed from reference TRBV5-1 and TRBJ2-7, reads KAGVTQTPRYLIKTRGQQVTLSCSPISGHRSVSWYQQTPGQGLQFLFEYFSETQRNKGNFPGRFSGRQFSNSRSEMNVSTLELGDSALYLCASSTGLAGVDPGYEQYFGPGTRLTVT.

V gene TRBV7-9 combines with J gene TRBJ2-3; TRBD2 matches at 8 bases. V lost 4 bases, J lost 4 bases, and 10 bases stayed unmatched. The CDR3 has 16 residues. Germline V gene sequence: CDR1 SEHNR, CDR2 FQNEAQ (reference sequence). The DNA for the CDR3 is TGTGCCAGCAGCTCCTGGTTTAGCGGGATCGCAGATACGCAGTATTTT. Its translation is CASSSWFSGIADTQYF.

The chain links TRBV5-1 to TRBJ2-1, with 15 bases fitting TRBD2. Trimming removed 4 bases from V and 9 bases from J; junction bases left unmatched: 11. Germline V CDR1 and CDR2: SGHRS, YFSETQ. The CDR3 totals 17 residues. CDR3 coding DNA: TGCGCCAGCAGCACGGGACTAGCGGGAGGACGGGTGGGTGAGCAGTTCTTC. Protein: CASSTGLAGGRVGEQFF.

J is TRBJ2-2 and V is TRBV13, with 8 bases fitting TRBD2. This CDR3 has 14 amino acids. Germline CDR1 is PRHDT and CDR2 is FYEKMQ (reference sequence). The V segment lost 1 base and the J segment 7 bases; nucleotides outside the gene matches: 2. In DNA, the CDR3 is TGTGCCAGCAGCTTAGCGGGAGGGATCGGGGAGCTGTTTTTT. Protein: CASSLAGGIGELFF.

As DNA, the CDR3 is TGTGCCAGCAGCCCCGGGACTAGCGGGAACTACGAGCAGTACTTC. Amino acid sequence: CASSPGTSGNYEQYF. This rearrangement joins TRBV5-6 to TRBJ2-7, with 13 bases lining up with TRBD2. V shed 4 bases, J shed 3 bases, and the junction held 4 bases outside the gene matches. The CDR3 is 15 residues long. From germline, CDR1 is SGHDT and CDR2 YYEEEE.

The chain employs TRBV9 and TRBJ2-7; 9 nucleotides match TRBD1. The V gene's germline CDR1 is SGDLS and CDR2 YYNGEE. This CDR3 has 14 residues. V lost 3 bases to trimming and J lost 2 bases; unmatched junction nucleotides: 3. The CDR3 spells CASSAGTGPYEQYF. The CDR3 DNA is TGTGCCAGCAGCGCCGGGACAGGGCCCTACGAGCAGTACTTC.

The V call is TRBV7-6, the J call TRBJ2-5; TRBD2 matches 9 bases. The V and J ends lost 6 bases and 3 bases, in that order; junction bases with no gene match: 11. This CDR3 has 16 amino acids. Germline loops: CDR1 SGHVS, CDR2 FNYEAQ. The CDR3, as DNA: TGTGCCAGCAGGCCCCGACTAGCGGAGATAAAAGAGACCCAGTACTTC. This translates into CASRPRLAEIKETQYF. Full variable domain (remainder filled in from reference TRBV7-6 and TRBJ2-5): GAGVSQSPRYKVTKRGQDVALRCDPISGHVSLYWYRQALGQGPEFLTYFNYEAQQDKSGLPNDRFSAERPEGSISTLTIQRTEQRDSAMYRCASRPRLAEIKETQYFGPGTRLLVL.

The V gene is TRBV5-6, the J gene TRBJ1-2, with TRBD1 as a possible D gene (6 bases). The V and J ends lost 3 bases and 3 bases respectively, with 12 bases between them. The CDR3 covers 14 residues. Looked up from germline, CDR1 is SGHDT and CDR2 is YYEEEE. CDR3 DNA sequence: TGTGCCAGCAGCTGGGTGGGGGCCGACTATGGCTACACCTTC. Its protein product is CASSWVGADYGYTF. Full variable domain (missing parts from reference TRBV5-6 and TRBJ1-2): DAGVTQSPTHLIKTRGQQVTLRCSPKSGHDTVSWYQQALGQGPQFIFQYYEEEERQRGNFPDRFSGHQFPNYSSELNVNALLLGDSALYLCASSWVGADYGYTFGSGTRLTVV.

J is TRBJ1-5 and V is TRBV19, with a possible D match to TRBD1 (6 bases). V was clipped by 6 bases and J by 10 bases, with 16 bases between them. Germline V gene data show CDR1 as LNHDA and CDR2 as SQIVND (reference sequence). The CDR3 length is 13 residues. CDR3 DNA: TGTGCCAGTAGCCCGAGCCAGGGGAAACCCCAGCATTTT. It yields the protein CASSPSQGKPQHF.

This chain joins TRBV6-4 and TRBJ2-1; D is unresolved. CDR3 length: 14 amino acids. The germline gives CDR1 MRHNA, CDR2 SNTAGT. V was clipped by 6 bases and J by 6 bases, with 15 bases between them. In nucleotides, the CDR3 is TGTGCCAGCAGAAGAGAGGAAGGAAGCAATGAGCAGTTCTTC. Its translation is CASRREEGSNEQFF.

This sequence joins TRBV5-1 and TRBJ1-1; 9 nucleotides match TRBD1. This CDR3 is built from 16 residues. Germline trimming cut 4 bases from V and 4 bases from J; bases unmatched to any gene: 11. Per germline, CDR1 SGHRS and CDR2 YFSETQ. The CDR3 DNA reads as TGCGCCAGCAGCGCCTTTTCGGGACAGGGATTCACTGAAGCTTTCTTT. This translates into CASSAFSGQGFTEAFF.

The V call is TRBV5-4, the J call TRBJ2-6, with D possibly being TRBD2 (7 bases). CDR3 length equals 18 residues. The V and J ends lost 3 bases and 0 bases respectively, with 16 bases between them. The germline gives CDR1 SGHNT, CDR2 YYREEE (reference sequence). In DNA form, the CDR3 reads TGTGCCAGCAGCTCCGGGGGGCAGGCAGCCTCTGGGGCCAACGTCCTGACTTTC. It translates to CASSSGGQAASGANVLTF.

The chain joins TRBV7-9 to TRBJ1-1; D perhaps matches TRBD1 (6 bases). V shed 5 bases and J shed 5 bases, with 15 bases lying between them. This CDR3 is built from 14 residues. Per the germline V gene, CDR1 is SEHNR and CDR2 is FQNEAQ (reference sequence). This chain's CDR3 is CASSISWGQTEAFF. The CDR3 nucleotides are TGTGCCAGCAGCATATCGTGGGGGCAGACTGAAGCTTTCTTT. The variable domain in full, completed from reference TRBV7-9 and TRBJ1-1, reads DTGVSQNPRHKITKRGQNVTFRCDPISEHNRLYWYRQTLGQGPEFLTYFQNEAQLEKSRLLSDRFSAERPKGSFSTLEIQRTEQGDSAMYLCASSISWGQTEAFFGQGTRLTVV.

This chain uses TRBV9 with TRBJ2-3, with 11 bases aligning to TRBD2. Germline V CDR1 and CDR2: SGDLS, YYNGEE. The junction had 3 bases not matched to a gene; V was cut back by 3 bases and J by 0 bases. This CDR3 is built from 16 residues. The CDR3 is CASSGLAGGSTDTQYF. In nucleotides, the CDR3 is TGTGCCAGCAGCGGGTTAGCGGGAGGGAGCACAGATACGCAGTATTTT.

The chain uses TRBV6-6 and TRBJ2-7; unclear D gene. Trimming cost V 6 bases and J 1 base, with 13 bases left between them. CDR3 length equals 14 residues. Germline CDR1 is MNHNY and CDR2 is SVGAGI (reference sequence). The CDR3 DNA follows: TGTGCCAGCAGCTTAGGACGCCTTTCCTACGAGCAGTACTTC. This codes for CASSLGRLSYEQYF.

The V and J genes are TRBV5-1 and TRBJ2-4; 7 nucleotides align to TRBD1. CDR3 size: 14 residues. Germline assignment: CDR1 SGHRS and CDR2 YFSETQ. Trimming removed 1 base from V and 9 bases from J; junction bases left unmatched: 7. In nucleotides, the CDR3 is TGCGCCAGCAGCTTGAAGGGCCCAGGGGGCATTCAGTACTTC. It yields the protein CASSLKGPGGIQYF.

This chain uses TRBV7-9 with TRBJ2-7; D is unclear. V lost 2 bases and J 3 bases, leaving 5 bases between the germline ends. This CDR3 is built from 12 residues. Germline CDR1 and CDR2: SEHNR and FQNEAQ (reference sequence). CDR3 in DNA: TGTGCCAGCAGCTTAAGAGTCTACGAGCAGTACTTC. Translating it yields CASSLRVYEQYF.

The gene calls are TRBV6-5 and TRBJ2-7, with 10 bases identical to TRBD1. V shed 6 bases and J 4 bases; nucleotides not matched to a gene: 9. The CDR3 runs to 15 residues. Germline V lookup: CDR1 MNHEY, CDR2 SVGAGI. CDR3 DNA: TGTGCCAGCAGGCCCCTGGACAGGGGGGAATACGAGCAGTACTTC. Its protein is CASRPLDRGEYEQYF.

This chain joins TRBV28 and TRBJ1-4, with TRBD1 matching 7 bases. This CDR3 contains 16 residues. The V and J ends lost 6 bases and 8 bases, in that order; junction bases with no gene match: 15. CDR1 and CDR2 from the germline V gene are MDHEN and SYDVKM. The CDR3 sequence: CASSLGGGGLGEKLFF. The CDR3 DNA reads as TGTGCCAGCAGCTTGGGCGGAGGGGGCTTGGGGGAAAAACTGTTTTTT. Drawing the rest from reference TRBV28 and TRBJ1-4, the complete variable domain is DVKVTQSSRYLVKRTGEKVFLECVQDMDHENMFWYRQDPGLGLRLIYFSYDVKMKEKGDIPEGYSVSREKKERFSLILESASTNQTSMYLCASSLGGGGLGEKLFFGSGTQLSVL.

This clone showed up just a few times. This chain connects TRBV2 to TRBJ1-2; a possible D gene is TRBD1 (5 bases). V shed 4 bases and J shed 5 bases, with 11 bases lying between them. Germline V gene data show CDR1 as SNHLY and CDR2 as FYNNEI. The length of the CDR3 is 13 residues. The chain's CDR3 is CASSGQQVYGYTF. The CDR3 region has the DNA TGTGCCAGCAGTGGCCAACAGGTTTATGGCTACACCTTC. The full variable domain, rest sourced from reference TRBV2 and TRBJ1-2, is EPEVTQTPSHQVTQMGQEVILRCVPISNHLYFYWYRQILGQKVEFLVSFYNNEISEKSEIFDDQFSVERPDGSNFTLKIRSTKLEDSAMYFCASSGQQVYGYTFGSGTRLTVV.

Comments on this clone: Germline and junction disagree at one end, which may indicate a read error. Other DNA sequences of this sample code for an identical CDR3. This chain joins TRBV7-2 and TRBJ1-2; D is unclear. Germline values: CDR1 SGHTA, CDR2 FQGNSA. The CDR3 sequence is 14 residues long. CDR3 protein: CASSLARQDYGYTF. The CDR3, as DNA: TGTGCTAGCAGCTTAGCTCGGCAGGACTATGGCTACACCTTC.

The chain has TRBV7-9 and TRBJ1-1; D is unclear. CDR3 length: 16 residues. V was clipped by 5 bases and J by 12 bases, with 28 bases between them. The germline CDR1 and CDR2 sequences are SEHNR and FQNEAQ (reference sequence). The DNA for the CDR3 is TGTGCCAGCAGCCCCACGGCTATCGAGCCCTTTTTTGGCTCTTTCTTT. Translated: CASSPTAIEPFFGSFF.

CDR3: CAWSVLGLGGINEQFF. The DNA of the CDR3 is TGTGCCTGGAGTGTACTGGGGCTCGGGGGGATCAATGAGCAGTTCTTC. V gene TRBV30 combines with J gene TRBJ2-1; 7 bases are a match to TRBD2. With V trimmed by 0 bases and J by 6 bases, 11 bases remained unmatched. Germline V lookup: CDR1 GTSNPN, CDR2 SVGIG (reference sequence). CDR3 length: 16 residues.